A selection of T cell receptor beta chains follows, all from one sample in a study of blood T cell repertoires in COVID-19. The repertoire was sequenced with immunoSEQ multiplex PCR; TCRdb's copy has only in-frame clones and lacks some. The sample yields about 190,000 clones, 70% to 90% seen once. Sample: peripheral blood. These receptor sequences come from a woman in her thirties or forties who had recovered from COVID-19. Each CDR3 is given with its conserved first and last residue. A D gene is named only where the DNA matches it firmly. The size of a clone is reported for some rows only, either as once, few or many, or as a class for expanded clones.

v_call: TRBV2
d_call: TRBD1
j_call: TRBJ2-4
clone_size: NA
cdr3_length: 15
cdr3_aa: CASRLSTGPKNIQYF
cdr3_nt: TGTGCCAGCAGACTTTCGACAGGGCCCAAAAACATTCAGTACTTC

v_call: TRBV29-1
d_call: TRBD2
j_call: TRBJ2-1
clone_size: once
cdr3_length: 15
cdr3_aa: CSVRTSGSIRNEQFF
cdr3_nt: TGCAGCGTCCGGACTAGCGGGAGTATCAGGAATGAGCAGTTCTTC

v_call: TRBV6-4
d_call: NA
j_call: TRBJ2-7
clone_size: NA
cdr3_length: 15
cdr3_aa: CARVSTEDATYEQYF
cdr3_nt: TGTGCCAGGGTCTCGACGGAGGACGCAACCTACGAGCAGTACTTC

v_call: TRBV6-1
d_call: TRBD1
j_call: TRBJ2-3
clone_size: NA
cdr3_length: 15
cdr3_aa: CASSESQGVTDTQYF
cdr3_nt: TGTGCCAGCAGTGAGTCTCAGGGGGTCACAGATACGCAGTATTTT

v_call: TRBV27
d_call: NA
j_call: TRBJ2-7
clone_size: NA
cdr3_length: 13
cdr3_aa: CASSPGQKYEQYF
cdr3_nt: TGTGCCAGCAGTCCCGGACAGAAGTACGAGCAGTACTTC

v_call: TRBV7-2
d_call: NA
j_call: TRBJ1-3
clone_size: NA
cdr3_length: 19
cdr3_aa: CASSLVFLGSTASGNTIYF
cdr3_nt: TGTGCCAGCAGCTTAGTGTTTTTAGGCTCGACAGCTTCTGGAAACACCATATATTTT

v_call: TRBV6-1
d_call: NA
j_call: TRBJ2-7
clone_size: few
cdr3_length: 12
cdr3_aa: CASSNPQGGQYF
cdr3_nt: TGTGCCAGCAGTAACCCTCAGGGGGGGCAGTACTTC

v_call: TRBV28
d_call: TRBD1
j_call: TRBJ1-2
clone_size: NA
cdr3_length: 16
cdr3_aa: CASRDMDRGDGYGYTF
cdr3_nt: TGTGCCAGCAGAGATATGGACAGGGGCGATGGCTATGGCTACACCTTC

v_call: TRBV5-1
d_call: NA
j_call: TRBJ2-7
clone_size: NA
cdr3_length: 14
cdr3_aa: CASSLSWVTGEQYF
cdr3_nt: TGCGCCAGCAGCTTGAGCTGGGTCACGGGGGAGCAGTACTTC

v_call: TRBV3-1/TRBV3-2
d_call: TRBD2
j_call: TRBJ2-1
clone_size: NA
cdr3_length: 20
cdr3_aa: CASSQDSLAGVFWVNNEQFF
cdr3_nt: TGTGCCAGCAGCCAAGATTCGCTAGCGGGAGTCTTTTGGGTTAACAATGAGCAGTTCTTC

v_call: TRBV29-1
d_call: TRBD1
j_call: TRBJ1-5
clone_size: NA
cdr3_length: 14
cdr3_aa: CSVAAGGVGQPQHF
cdr3_nt: TGCAGCGTTGCTGCAGGGGGCGTCGGTCAGCCCCAGCATTTT

v_call: TRBV29-1
d_call: NA
j_call: TRBJ1-1
clone_size: NA
cdr3_length: 13
cdr3_aa: CSVEQGPRTEAFF
cdr3_nt: TGCAGCGTTGAACAGGGGCCCAGGACTGAAGCTTTCTTT

v_call: TRBV18
d_call: TRBD1
j_call: TRBJ2-7
clone_size: NA
cdr3_length: 14
cdr3_aa: CASSPTGLSYEQYF
cdr3_nt: TGTGCCAGCTCACCGACAGGGCTCTCCTACGAGCAGTACTTC

v_call: TRBV11-2
d_call: TRBD2
j_call: TRBJ2-5
clone_size: NA
cdr3_length: 18
cdr3_aa: CASSFLRTSGRPRETQYF
cdr3_nt: TGTGCCAGCAGCTTCCTACGGACTAGCGGGAGACCGAGGGAGACCCAGTACTTC

v_call: TRBV27
d_call: NA
j_call: TRBJ1-5
clone_size: NA
cdr3_length: 14
cdr3_aa: CASSPPGSNQPQHF
cdr3_nt: TGTGCCAGCAGTCCACCGGGTAGTAATCAGCCCCAGCATTTT

v_call: TRBV30
d_call: NA
j_call: TRBJ1-6
clone_size: NA
cdr3_length: 12
cdr3_aa: CASRQANSPLHF
cdr3_nt: TGTGCCTCCCGACAGGCCAATTCACCCCTCCACTTT

v_call: TRBV9
d_call: NA
j_call: TRBJ1-2
clone_size: NA
cdr3_length: 12
cdr3_aa: CASSVDRDGYTF
cdr3_nt: TGTGCCAGCAGCGTAGACAGGGATGGCTACACCTTC

v_call: TRBV27
d_call: NA
j_call: TRBJ1-1
clone_size: NA
cdr3_length: 14
cdr3_aa: CASSFFRGNTEAFF
cdr3_nt: TGTGCCAGCAGTTTTTTTCGGGGGAACACTGAAGCTTTCTTT

v_call: TRBV5-1
d_call: TRBD2
j_call: TRBJ2-1
clone_size: NA
cdr3_length: 17
cdr3_aa: CASSPLASGSSYNEQFF
cdr3_nt: TGCGCCAGCAGCCCGTTAGCTAGCGGTAGCTCCTACAATGAGCAGTTCTTC

v_call: TRBV9
d_call: TRBD1
j_call: TRBJ2-7
clone_size: NA
cdr3_length: 14
cdr3_aa: CASSVGTGAYEQYF
cdr3_nt: TGTGCCAGCAGCGTAGGGACAGGTGCCTACGAGCAGTACTTC

v_call: TRBV3-1/TRBV3-2
d_call: TRBD1
j_call: TRBJ1-1
clone_size: NA
cdr3_length: 15
cdr3_aa: CASSQGATGGTEAFF
cdr3_nt: TGTGCCAGCAGCCAAGGAGCGACAGGGGGTACTGAAGCTTTCTTT

v_call: TRBV29-1
d_call: TRBD1
j_call: TRBJ1-1
clone_size: NA
cdr3_length: 14
cdr3_aa: CSVTIQGMNTEAFF
cdr3_nt: TGCAGCGTGACTATACAGGGGATGAACACTGAAGCTTTCTTT

v_call: TRBV4-1
d_call: TRBD1
j_call: TRBJ1-1
clone_size: NA
cdr3_length: 14
cdr3_aa: CASSLQGVGTEAFF
cdr3_nt: TGCGCCAGCAGCCTGCAGGGGGTAGGGACTGAAGCTTTCTTT

v_call: TRBV4-3
d_call: NA
j_call: TRBJ2-3
clone_size: NA
cdr3_length: 19
cdr3_aa: CASSQDRTRLTIITDTQYF
cdr3_nt: TGCGCCAGCAGCCAAGATCGAACACGACTTACCATAATCACAGATACGCAGTATTTT

v_call: TRBV6-2/TRBV6-3
d_call: TRBD2
j_call: TRBJ2-1
clone_size: few
cdr3_length: 14
cdr3_aa: CASSYSTSLVEQFF
cdr3_nt: TGTGCCAGCAGTTACTCGACTAGCTTGGTTGAGCAGTTCTTC

v_call: TRBV6-1
d_call: NA
j_call: TRBJ1-2
clone_size: NA
cdr3_length: 14
cdr3_aa: CASSEVAGPGSYTF
cdr3_nt: TGTGCCAGCAGTGAAGTCGCGGGGCCGGGGAGCTACACCTTC

v_call: TRBV28
d_call: TRBD1
j_call: TRBJ2-2
clone_size: many
cdr3_length: 16
cdr3_aa: CASSPTTGGRAGELFF
cdr3_nt: TGTGCCAGCAGTCCAACCACAGGGGGCCGAGCCGGGGAGCTGTTTTTT

v_call: TRBV5-1
d_call: TRBD1
j_call: TRBJ2-2
clone_size: NA
cdr3_length: 18
cdr3_aa: CASSLNSGTGGGTGELFF
cdr3_nt: TGCGCCAGCAGCTTGAATAGCGGCACAGGGGGAGGCACCGGGGAGCTGTTTTTT

v_call: TRBV4-3
d_call: NA
j_call: TRBJ2-3
clone_size: NA
cdr3_length: 15
cdr3_aa: CASSQDATRTDTQYF
cdr3_nt: TGCGCCAGCAGCCAAGACGCTACTAGGACAGATACGCAGTATTTT

v_call: TRBV6-2/TRBV6-3
d_call: TRBD2
j_call: TRBJ2-5
clone_size: NA
cdr3_length: 17
cdr3_aa: CASSYSPGLPFQETQYF
cdr3_nt: TGTGCCAGCAGTTACTCTCCGGGACTACCCTTCCAAGAGACCCAGTACTTC

v_call: TRBV5-5
d_call: NA
j_call: TRBJ1-1
clone_size: NA
cdr3_length: 15
cdr3_aa: CASSLTGSPYTEAFF
cdr3_nt: TGTGCCAGCAGCTTAACAGGGTCGCCTTACACTGAAGCTTTCTTT

v_call: TRBV3-1/TRBV3-2
d_call: TRBD2
j_call: TRBJ2-1
clone_size: NA
cdr3_length: 17
cdr3_aa: CASTRRGAAGGDNEQFF
cdr3_nt: TGTGCCAGCACCCGGAGAGGAGCAGCGGGGGGGGACAATGAGCAGTTCTTC

v_call: TRBV12-3/TRBV12-4
d_call: NA
j_call: TRBJ2-2
clone_size: NA
cdr3_length: 13
cdr3_aa: CASRPSGSGELFF
cdr3_nt: TGTGCCAGCAGACCCTCGGGTTCCGGGGAGCTGTTTTTT

v_call: TRBV3-1/TRBV3-2
d_call: NA
j_call: TRBJ1-1
clone_size: NA
cdr3_length: 14
cdr3_aa: CASNLQGSNTEAFF
cdr3_nt: TGTGCCAGCAACCTTCAGGGTTCTAACACTGAAGCTTTCTTT

v_call: TRBV19
d_call: NA
j_call: TRBJ1-2
clone_size: NA
cdr3_length: 12
cdr3_aa: CASTLRDYGYTF
cdr3_nt: TGTGCCAGTACCCTTAGAGACTATGGCTACACCTTC

v_call: TRBV18
d_call: NA
j_call: TRBJ2-5
clone_size: NA
cdr3_length: 14
cdr3_aa: CASSPGRLDETQYF
cdr3_nt: TGTGCCAGCTCACCGGGGCGTTTGGACGAGACCCAGTACTTC

v_call: TRBV11-2
d_call: NA
j_call: TRBJ1-1
clone_size: NA
cdr3_length: 13
cdr3_aa: CASSLGPNTEAFF
cdr3_nt: TGTGCCAGCAGCTTAGGGCCGAACACTGAAGCTTTCTTT

v_call: TRBV19
d_call: TRBD1
j_call: TRBJ2-7
clone_size: NA
cdr3_length: 15
cdr3_aa: CASSNLDRGGYEQYF
cdr3_nt: TGTGCCAGTAGTAATCTCGACAGGGGCGGCTACGAGCAGTACTTC

v_call: TRBV7-2
d_call: TRBD1
j_call: TRBJ2-7
clone_size: NA
cdr3_length: 18
cdr3_aa: CASSLVLVGTGASYEQYF
cdr3_nt: TGTGCCAGCAGCTTAGTCTTAGTCGGGACAGGGGCCAGTTACGAGCAGTACTTC

v_call: TRBV2
d_call: NA
j_call: TRBJ2-7
clone_size: NA
cdr3_length: 14
cdr3_aa: CASSSQGTPSEQYF
cdr3_nt: TGTGCCAGCAGTTCTCAAGGGACTCCGTCCGAGCAGTACTTC

v_call: TRBV27
d_call: NA
j_call: TRBJ2-2
clone_size: once
cdr3_length: 14
cdr3_aa: CASTGIETTGELFF
cdr3_nt: TGTGCCAGCACGGGGATAGAGACCACCGGGGAGCTGTTTTTT

v_call: TRBV5-1
d_call: NA
j_call: TRBJ1-3
clone_size: NA
cdr3_length: 15
cdr3_aa: CASSLGPGNGNTIYF
cdr3_nt: TGCGCCAGCAGCTTGGGACCAGGGAATGGAAACACCATATATTTT

v_call: TRBV7-8
d_call: TRBD2
j_call: TRBJ2-1
clone_size: once
cdr3_length: 15
cdr3_aa: CASSSRGLWSNEQFF
cdr3_nt: TGTGCCAGCAGCTCGCGGGGGTTGTGGTCAAATGAGCAGTTCTTC

v_call: TRBV7-9
d_call: TRBD2
j_call: TRBJ2-1
clone_size: NA
cdr3_length: 15
cdr3_aa: CASSFSGLAGDEQFF
cdr3_nt: TGTGCCAGCAGCTTCTCCGGGCTAGCGGGGGATGAGCAGTTCTTC

v_call: TRBV4-1
d_call: TRBD2
j_call: TRBJ2-5
clone_size: NA
cdr3_length: 16
cdr3_aa: CASSQDSLAGRETQYF
cdr3_nt: TGCGCCAGCAGCCAAGATTCCCTAGCGGGACGAGAGACCCAGTACTTC

v_call: TRBV25-1
d_call: NA
j_call: TRBJ1-5
clone_size: NA
cdr3_length: 14
cdr3_aa: CASSEVGGNQPQHF
cdr3_nt: TGTGCCAGCAGTGAAGTAGGGGGAAATCAGCCCCAGCATTTT

v_call: TRBV2
d_call: NA
j_call: TRBJ2-3
clone_size: NA
cdr3_length: 13
cdr3_aa: CASSEPYTDTQYF
cdr3_nt: TGTGCCAGCAGTGAACCTTACACAGATACGCAGTATTTT

v_call: TRBV6-5
d_call: NA
j_call: TRBJ1-6
clone_size: NA
cdr3_length: 14
cdr3_aa: CASSYSQGGSPLHF
cdr3_nt: TGTGCCAGCAGTTACTCGCAGGGAGGTTCACCCCTCCACTTT

v_call: TRBV15
d_call: NA
j_call: TRBJ2-5
clone_size: NA
cdr3_length: 12
cdr3_aa: CATSKQAETQYF
cdr3_nt: TGTGCCACCAGCAAACAGGCGGAGACCCAGTACTTC

v_call: TRBV11-2
d_call: NA
j_call: TRBJ2-2
clone_size: NA
cdr3_length: 18
cdr3_aa: CASSFRTISQSNTGELFF
cdr3_nt: TGTGCCAGCAGCTTTAGGACTATCTCCCAATCGAACACCGGGGAGCTGTTTTTT

v_call: TRBV5-1
d_call: TRBD1
j_call: TRBJ1-1
clone_size: NA
cdr3_length: 15
cdr3_aa: CASSERGQGNTEAFF
cdr3_nt: TGCGCCAGCAGCGAAAGAGGACAGGGGAACACTGAAGCTTTCTTT

v_call: TRBV7-8
d_call: TRBD2
j_call: TRBJ2-7
clone_size: NA
cdr3_length: 18
cdr3_aa: CASSLAPLAGGPSYEQYF
cdr3_nt: TGTGCCAGCAGCTTAGCGCCCCTAGCGGGAGGCCCTTCCTACGAGCAGTACTTC

v_call: TRBV4-2
d_call: NA
j_call: TRBJ2-1
clone_size: NA
cdr3_length: 16
cdr3_aa: CASSQDTAATYNEQFF
cdr3_nt: TGTGCCAGCAGCCAAGATACAGCGGCCACTTACAATGAGCAGTTCTTC

v_call: TRBV5-1
d_call: TRBD2
j_call: TRBJ2-1
clone_size: NA
cdr3_length: 19
cdr3_aa: CASSLAGTSGASSYNEQFF
cdr3_nt: TGCGCCAGCAGCTTGGCCGGGACTAGCGGGGCTAGCTCCTACAATGAGCAGTTCTTC

v_call: TRBV11-1
d_call: TRBD1
j_call: TRBJ2-7
clone_size: NA
cdr3_length: 15
cdr3_aa: CASSSIRQGSYEQYF
cdr3_nt: TGTGCCAGCAGCTCAATTCGACAGGGTTCCTACGAGCAGTACTTC